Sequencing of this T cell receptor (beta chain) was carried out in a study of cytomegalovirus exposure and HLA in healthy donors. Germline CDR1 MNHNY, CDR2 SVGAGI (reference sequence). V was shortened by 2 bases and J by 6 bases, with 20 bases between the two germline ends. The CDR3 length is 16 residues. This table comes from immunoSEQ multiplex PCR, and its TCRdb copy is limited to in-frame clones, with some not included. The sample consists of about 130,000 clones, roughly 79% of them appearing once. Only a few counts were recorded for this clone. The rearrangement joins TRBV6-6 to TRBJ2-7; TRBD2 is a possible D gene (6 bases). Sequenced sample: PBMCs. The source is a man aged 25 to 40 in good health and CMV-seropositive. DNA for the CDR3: TGTGCCAGCAGTTACGGAGGGCAGGGCCCTTTGGGCGAGCAGTACTTC. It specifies CASSYGGQGPLGEQYF.